Following are 25 T cell receptor beta chains from one sample sequenced in a study of blood T cell repertoires in COVID-19. TCRdb keeps only in-frame clones here, not all; method: immunoSEQ multiplex PCR. This table holds about 51,000 clones, around 84% found once. The specimen sequenced was peripheral blood. The source is an elderly man with active COVID-19.

V is TRBV7-9 and J is TRBJ2-1; TRBD2 aligns across 7 bases. CDR1 and CDR2 (germline): SEHNR, FQNEAQ (reference sequence). The CDR3 runs 11 residues. V was clipped by 5 bases and J by 12 bases; unmatched bases: 4. The CDR3 region has the DNA TGTGCCAGCAGCCAGGGAGGGAGGCAGTTCTTC. Translating gives CASSQGGRQFF.

The chain joins TRBV6-2 or TRBV6-3 to TRBJ2-5, with D perhaps TRBD1 (6 bases). Germline CDR1 and CDR2: MNHEY and SVGEGT. The CDR3 is 14 residues long. Trimming shortened V by 2 bases and J by 5 bases, and 12 bases separated the two germline ends. CDR3 loop: CASSYGTLMETQYF. CDR3 bases: TGTGCCAGCAGTTACGGGACACTGATGGAGACCCAGTACTTC.

V is TRBV21-1 and J is TRBJ2-7; no check of the table's D call, TRBD2, against the DNA was made. TRBV21-1 corresponds to a pseudogene. The CDR3 runs to 13 residues. The CDR3 DNA is TGTGCCAGCAGCCGGGTTACCCTCTACGAGCAGTACTTC. This encodes CASSRVTLYEQYF.

The chain combines TRBV6-6 with TRBJ2-3; 10 bases are a match to TRBD2. V shed 7 bases, J shed 3 bases, and the junction held 4 bases outside the gene matches. The CDR3 spans 14 residues. Germline CDR1 is MNHNY and CDR2 is SVGAGI (reference sequence). The CDR3 coding sequence is TGTGCCAGCACCTTAGCGGGAGGAACAGATACGCAGTATTTT. Protein: CASTLAGGTDTQYF.

V gene TRBV18 combines with J gene TRBJ2-1, with TRBD2 identical over 11 bases. CDR1 is KGHSH and CDR2 is LQKENI in the germline V gene. With 3 bases clipped from V and 3 bases from J, the junction kept 1 base outside the gene matches. This CDR3 contains 15 residues. The CDR3 loop is CASSPGLADYNEQFF. The CDR3 DNA sequence: TGTGCCAGCTCACCGGGACTAGCGGACTACAATGAGCAGTTCTTC.

V gene TRBV7-9 combines with J gene TRBJ1-5; 7 bases agree with TRBD1. Per germline, CDR1 SEHNR and CDR2 FQNEAQ (reference sequence). V shed 5 bases, J shed 3 bases, and the junction held 10 bases outside the gene matches. The CDR3 has 16 residues. CDR3: CASSPMTGISNQPQHF. The CDR3 DNA reads as TGTGCCAGCAGCCCCATGACAGGGATCTCCAATCAGCCCCAGCATTTT.

The chain joins TRBV6-5 to TRBJ1-3; possible D gene TRBD1, 5 bases. Germline CDR1 reads MNHEY; CDR2 reads SVGAGI. Trimming pared 6 bases from V and 2 bases from J, leaving 8 bases between. This CDR3 comprises 13 residues. This chain's CDR3 is CASRGVPGNTIYF. The CDR3 DNA reads as TGTGCCAGCAGAGGGGTCCCTGGAAACACCATATATTTT.

The chain couples TRBV6-5 to TRBJ1-5; unclear D gene. This CDR3 comprises 16 residues. CDR1 and CDR2 from the germline V gene are MNHEY and SVGAGI. The germline V and J ends were trimmed by 0 bases and 0 bases, with 9 bases remaining between them. The CDR3 reads CASSYSSVLSNQPQHF. The CDR3 coding sequence is TGTGCCAGCAGTTACTCCAGCGTTCTTAGCAATCAGCCCCAGCATTTT.

This chain connects TRBV7-2 to TRBJ2-7; possibly TRBD2 for D (6 bases). The CDR3 contains 14 residues. CDR1 is SGHTA, CDR2 FQGNSA, per germline. Trimming took 7 bases from V and 2 from J, leaving 15 bases between them. CDR3 DNA: TGTGCCAGCAACGATTGGGAGGATGCCTACGAGCAGTACTTC. It specifies CASNDWEDAYEQYF.

The rearrangement links TRBV6-2 or TRBV6-3 to TRBJ2-7, with TRBD1 matching 8 bases. Germline V gene lookup returns CDR1 MNHEY and CDR2 SVGEGT. The CDR3 sequence is 14 residues long. The J segment lost 4 bases and the V segment lost 4 bases, leaving 6 bases of the junction unmatched. The CDR3 is CASSSYRGKYEQYF. The CDR3 nucleotides are TGTGCCAGCAGTTCTTACAGGGGGAAGTACGAGCAGTACTTC.

V gene TRBV7-3 combines with J gene TRBJ2-2; 8 positions agree with TRBD1. V trimming: 3 bases; J trimming: 0 bases; junction bases outside the gene matches: 3. CDR3 size: 16 residues. Germline V gives CDR1 SGHTA, CDR2 FQGTGA. CDR3 DNA sequence: TGTGCCAGCAGCTTGCAGGGGGCCGCGAACACCGGGGAGCTGTTTTTT. Encoded protein: CASSLQGAANTGELFF.

The chain has TRBV19 and TRBJ1-5; D is possibly TRBD1 (6 bases). Germline loops: CDR1 LNHDA, CDR2 SQIVND (reference sequence). The V end was cut by 4 bases, the J end by 1 base, with 11 bases between. The CDR3 consists of 15 residues. This CDR3 reads CASSKQGRSNQPQHF. The CDR3 DNA sequence: TGTGCCAGTAGTAAACAGGGCCGAAGCAATCAGCCCCAGCATTTT.

The V and J genes are TRBV29-1 and TRBJ2-7, with D tentatively TRBD1 (6 bases). The CDR3 sequence is 13 residues long. CDR1 SQVTM and CDR2 ANQGSEA come from the germline V gene. V was clipped by 2 bases and J by 3 bases, with 11 bases between them. In DNA form, the CDR3 reads TGCAGCGTTGAATGGGACACAAGCTACGAGCAGTACTTC. Amino acid sequence: CSVEWDTSYEQYF.

The rearrangement links TRBV5-5 to TRBJ2-1; D might be TRBD2 (6 bases). V was cut by 4 bases and J by 12 bases, with 14 bases left in between. CDR1 and CDR2 from the germline V gene are SGHKS and YYEKEE (reference sequence). This CDR3 contains 12 residues. The CDR3 reads CASSTSGTLQFF. The CDR3 nucleotides read TGTGCCAGCAGCACCTCGGGGACTTTGCAGTTCTTC.

The chain joins TRBV4-1 to TRBJ2-3, with D possibly TRBD2 on 6 matching bases. The CDR3 covers 16 residues. Per germline, CDR1 MGHRA and CDR2 YSYEKL. V lost 4 bases, J lost 1 base, and 15 bases lay in between. CDR3 amino acids: CASSPVGGTGTDTQYF. CDR3 DNA sequence: TGCGCCAGCAGCCCGGTCGGGGGAACGGGCACAGATACGCAGTATTTT.

The genes are TRBV4-3 and TRBJ2-7; 8 positions agree with TRBD1. This CDR3 has 20 residues. Trimming cost V 3 bases and J 3 bases; bases outside gene matches: 22. Looked up from germline, CDR1 is LGHNA and CDR2 is YSLEER. This CDR3 reads CASSHNPRGQGGAKYYEQYF. The CDR3, as DNA: TGCGCCAGCAGCCACAATCCCCGAGGACAGGGTGGCGCAAAATACTACGAGCAGTACTTC.

The CDR3 region has the DNA TGCGCCAGCAGCTCACAGGGGCGCCAGGGAGATACGCAGTATTTT. It is translated as CASSSQGRQGDTQYF. The chain recombines TRBV5-1 with TRBJ2-3, with 7 bases that match TRBD1. Germline loops: CDR1 SGHRS, CDR2 YFSETQ. The CDR3 loop spans 15 amino acids. V trimming: 3 bases; J trimming: 5 bases; junction bases outside the gene matches: 9.

In nucleotides, the CDR3 is TGTGCCAGCAGCCCGGGAGAGGGGGCGCGGACAGATACGCAGTATTTT. This codes for CASSPGEGARTDTQYF. This chain connects TRBV5-4 to TRBJ2-3; TRBD1 is a possible D gene (7 bases). V was pared by 4 bases and J by 3 bases, with 18 bases between. Germline loops: CDR1 SGHNT, CDR2 YYREEE (reference sequence). CDR3 length equals 16 residues.

The CDR3 nucleotides are TGTGCCAGCAGCCAAATCCTGCTAGCGGGAGGGGGATCTAATGAGCAGTTCTTC. The encoded protein is CASSQILLAGGGSNEQFF. V usage is TRBV3-1 (or the pseudogene TRBV3-2) and J usage is TRBJ2-1; 12 bases align to TRBD2. The CDR3 runs 18 residues. The V segment lost 2 bases and the J segment 7 bases; nucleotides outside the gene matches: 12. Germline V lookup: CDR1 LGHDT, CDR2 YNNKEL (reference sequence).

This clone was seen a handful of times. V gene TRBV5-1 combines with J gene TRBJ2-7, with TRBD1 identical over 7 bases. CDR1 is SGHRS and CDR2 is YFSETQ in the germline V gene. The trim removed 5 bases at V and 6 bases at J, leaving 8 bases unmatched. This CDR3 contains 13 residues. CDR3 nucleotides: TGCGCCAGCAGTTTGCAACAGGGGTCCGAGCAGTACTTC. Translation gives CASSLQQGSEQYF. Based on the CDR3 plus reference TRBV5-1 and TRBJ2-7, the full variable domain is KAGVTQTPRYLIKTRGQQVTLSCSPISGHRSVSWYQQTPGQGLQFLFEYFSETQRNKGNFPGRFSGRQFSNSRSEMNVSTLELGDSALYLCASSLQQGSEQYFGPGTRLTVT.

V gene TRBV4-1 combines with J gene TRBJ2-5, with D tentatively TRBD1 (6 bases). V shed 1 base and J shed 5 bases, with 17 bases lying between them. The CDR3 spans 16 residues. Per germline, CDR1 MGHRA and CDR2 YSYEKL. CDR3 in DNA: TGCGCCAGCAGCCAAGTGGCAACAGGGATGGTTGAGACCCAGTACTTC. Protein: CASSQVATGMVETQYF.

The chain combines TRBV6-6 with TRBJ2-1; D gene uncertain. Germline assignment: CDR1 MNHNY and CDR2 SVGAGI (reference sequence). This CDR3 comprises 16 residues. The ends were cut back, 0 bases at V and 6 bases at J, with 15 bases in the middle. The CDR3 protein is CASSYSSTLPGNEQFF. The CDR3 nucleotides are TGTGCCAGCAGTTACTCGAGTACCTTGCCGGGCAATGAGCAGTTCTTC.

This clone has just one count. The chain couples TRBV28 to TRBJ1-2; 7 bases are shared with TRBD1. V dropped 6 bases and J dropped 2; count of bases not matched to a gene: 12. Looked up from germline, CDR1 is MDHEN and CDR2 is SYDVKM. The CDR3 has 16 residues. The CDR3 DNA sequence: TGTGCCAGCAGACGAATGACAGGGTATGGGAACTATGGCTACACCTTC. Residues: CASRRMTGYGNYGYTF.

V usage is TRBV4-3 and J usage is TRBJ2-2; tentative D call: TRBD1 (6 bases). This CDR3 is 21 amino acids long. The V and J ends lost 1 base and 3 bases respectively, with 27 bases between them. CDR1 is LGHNA, CDR2 YSLEER, per germline. CDR3 amino acids: CASSQARTDRPHPADTGELFF. CDR3 bases: TGCGCCAGCAGCCAAGCCCGAACCGACAGGCCCCACCCTGCGGACACCGGGGAGCTGTTTTTT.

The DNA of the CDR3 is TGTGCCAGCAGTGAACGGCAGCCCCAGCATTTT. Residues: CASSERQPQHF. This rearrangement joins TRBV6-1 to TRBJ1-5, with D uncertain. This CDR3 is built from 11 residues. Germline V gene data show CDR1 as MNHNS and CDR2 as SASEGT. The ends were cut back, 2 bases at V and 7 bases at J, with 3 bases in the middle.